This TCR beta chain is drawn from a study of cytomegalovirus exposure and HLA in healthy donors. The PCR ran on 60 Vbeta and 13 Jbeta primers. Clones were read by immunoSEQ multiplex PCR, and TCRdb kept only the in-frame ones, dropping some. The sample comprises tens of thousands of clones, around 70% of which are singletons, and roughly 6.2% rests with the top ten. The V gene end was trimmed by 1 base and the J gene end by 5 bases; junction bases not matched to a gene: 6. The CDR3 runs 18 residues. From germline, CDR1 is SEHNR and CDR2 FQNEAQ (reference sequence). Material for sequencing was PBMCs. This chain links TRBV7-9 with TRBJ2-2, with 14 bases aligning to TRBD2. The receptor's source is a woman between 50 and 59 years old in good health and CMV-seropositive. DNA for the CDR3: TGTGCCAGCAGCTTAGTTGGACTAGCGGGAGGACGTACCGGGGAGCTGTTTTTT. As protein: CASSLVGLAGGRTGELFF.